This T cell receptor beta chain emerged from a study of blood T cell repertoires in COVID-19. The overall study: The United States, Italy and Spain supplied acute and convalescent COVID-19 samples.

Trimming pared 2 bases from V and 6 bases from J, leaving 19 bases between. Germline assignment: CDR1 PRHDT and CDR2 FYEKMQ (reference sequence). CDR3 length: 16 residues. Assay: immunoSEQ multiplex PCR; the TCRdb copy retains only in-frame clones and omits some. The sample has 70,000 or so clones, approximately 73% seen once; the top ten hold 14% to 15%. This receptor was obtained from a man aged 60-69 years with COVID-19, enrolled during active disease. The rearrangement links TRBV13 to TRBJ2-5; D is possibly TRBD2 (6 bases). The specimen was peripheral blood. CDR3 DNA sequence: TGTGCCAGCAGCTTATCTAACCGGGAGAGGGGTAAGACCCAGTACTTC. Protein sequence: CASSLSNRERGKTQYF.